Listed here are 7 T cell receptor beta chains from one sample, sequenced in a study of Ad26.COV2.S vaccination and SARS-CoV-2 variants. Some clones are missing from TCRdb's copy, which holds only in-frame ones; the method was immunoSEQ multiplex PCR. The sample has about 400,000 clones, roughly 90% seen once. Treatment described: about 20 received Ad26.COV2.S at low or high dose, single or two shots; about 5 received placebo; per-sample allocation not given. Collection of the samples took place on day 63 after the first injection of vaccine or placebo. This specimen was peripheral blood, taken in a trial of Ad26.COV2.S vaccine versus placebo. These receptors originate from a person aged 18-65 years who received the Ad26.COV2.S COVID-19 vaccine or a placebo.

This chain's CDR3 is CAITGQGSYNEQFF. As DNA, the CDR3 is TGTGCCATCACCGGACAGGGCTCCTACAATGAGCAGTTCTTC. V is TRBV10-3 and J is TRBJ2-1; TRBD1 matches 8 bases. From germline, CDR1 is ENHRY and CDR2 SYGVKD. Losses at the gene ends were 7 bases for V and 0 bases for J; bases not matched to a gene: 2. The CDR3 totals 14 residues.

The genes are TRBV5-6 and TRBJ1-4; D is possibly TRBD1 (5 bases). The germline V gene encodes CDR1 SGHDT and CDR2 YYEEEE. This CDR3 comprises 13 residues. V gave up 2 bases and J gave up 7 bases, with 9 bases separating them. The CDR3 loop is CASSFPGSEKLFF. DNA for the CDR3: TGTGCCAGCAGCTTTCCAGGGAGTGAAAAACTGTTTTTT. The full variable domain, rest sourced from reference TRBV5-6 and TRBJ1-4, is DAGVTQSPTHLIKTRGQQVTLRCSPKSGHDTVSWYQQALGQGPQFIFQYYEEEERQRGNFPDRFSGHQFPNYSSELNVNALLLGDSALYLCASSFPGSEKLFFGSGTQLSVL.

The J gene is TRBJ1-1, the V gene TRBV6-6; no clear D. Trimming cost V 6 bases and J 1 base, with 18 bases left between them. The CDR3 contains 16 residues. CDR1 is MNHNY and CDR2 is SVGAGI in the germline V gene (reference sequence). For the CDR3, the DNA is TGTGCCAGCAGATCCGTCGAGAGCTATGGGAACACTGAAGCTTTCTTT. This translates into CASRSVESYGNTEAFF.

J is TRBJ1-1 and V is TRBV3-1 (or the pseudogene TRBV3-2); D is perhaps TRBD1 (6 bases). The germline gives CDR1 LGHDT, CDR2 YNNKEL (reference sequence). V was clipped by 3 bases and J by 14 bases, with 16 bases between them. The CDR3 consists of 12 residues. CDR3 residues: CASSQDSGNAFF. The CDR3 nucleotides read TGTGCCAGCAGCCAGGACAGTGGCAATGCGTTCTTT.

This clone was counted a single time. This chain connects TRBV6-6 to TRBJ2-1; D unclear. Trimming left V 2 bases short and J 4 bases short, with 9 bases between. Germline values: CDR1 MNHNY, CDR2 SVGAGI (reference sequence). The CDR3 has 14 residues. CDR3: CASSYRLDYNEQFF. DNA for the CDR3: TGTGCCAGCAGTTACCGGCTAGATTACAATGAGCAGTTCTTC.

CDR3 sequence reads: CASSAVTGVPYEQYF. For the CDR3, the DNA is TGTGCCAGCAGCGCCGTTACCGGGGTACCCTACGAGCAGTACTTC. This chain uses TRBV7-8 with TRBJ2-7; a weak D match, TRBD2 (5 bases). Trimming cost V 5 bases and J 2 bases, with 16 bases left between them. Looked up from germline, CDR1 is SGHVS and CDR2 is FQNEAQ. The CDR3 sequence is 15 residues long.

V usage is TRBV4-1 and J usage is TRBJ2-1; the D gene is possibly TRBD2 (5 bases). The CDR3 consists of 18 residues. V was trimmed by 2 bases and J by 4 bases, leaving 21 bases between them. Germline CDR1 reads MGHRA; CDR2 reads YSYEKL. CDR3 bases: TGCGCCAGCAGCCAAAATCAGCCTGCGGGTCCTCCTTACAATGAGCAGTTCTTC. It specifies CASSQNQPAGPPYNEQFF.